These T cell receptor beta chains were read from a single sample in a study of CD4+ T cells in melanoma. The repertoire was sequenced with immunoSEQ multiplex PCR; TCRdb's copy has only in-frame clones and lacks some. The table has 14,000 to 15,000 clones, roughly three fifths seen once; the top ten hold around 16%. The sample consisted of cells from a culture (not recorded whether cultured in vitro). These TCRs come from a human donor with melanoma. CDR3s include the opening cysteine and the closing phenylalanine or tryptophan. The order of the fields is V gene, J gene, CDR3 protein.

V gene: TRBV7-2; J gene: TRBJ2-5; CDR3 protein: CAVDNRAGKLETQYF
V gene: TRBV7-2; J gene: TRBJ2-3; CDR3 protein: CASSLVPPGQGGLDTQYF
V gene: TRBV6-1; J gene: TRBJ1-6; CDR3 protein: CASSEEGNSPLHF
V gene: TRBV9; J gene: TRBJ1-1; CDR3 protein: CASSVAPEGNTEAFF
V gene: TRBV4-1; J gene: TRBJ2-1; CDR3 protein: CASRGTVNEQFF
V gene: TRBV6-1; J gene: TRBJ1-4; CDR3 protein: CASSKMGTGNEKLFF
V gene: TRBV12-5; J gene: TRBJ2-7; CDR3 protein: CASGLVLVGTGAYEQYF
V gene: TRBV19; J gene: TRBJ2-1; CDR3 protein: CASSRGTVSYNEQFF
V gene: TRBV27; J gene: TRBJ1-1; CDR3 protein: CASRPQLGGLNTEAFF
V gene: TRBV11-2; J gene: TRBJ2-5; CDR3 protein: CASSLSPNVQTQYF
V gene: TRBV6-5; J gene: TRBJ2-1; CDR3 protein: CASSYRSGNDEQFF
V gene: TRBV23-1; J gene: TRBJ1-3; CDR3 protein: CASSTKTKGGSGNTIYF
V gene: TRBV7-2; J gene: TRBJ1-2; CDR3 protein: CASSLDGDDYGYTF
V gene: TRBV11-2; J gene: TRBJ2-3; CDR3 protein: CASSPRTEAKPGDTQYF
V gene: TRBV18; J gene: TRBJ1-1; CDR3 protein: CASSPVQGAEAFF
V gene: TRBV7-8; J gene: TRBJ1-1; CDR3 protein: CASSPEAWGGNTEAFF
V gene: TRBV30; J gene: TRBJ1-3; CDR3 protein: CALGASGNTIYF
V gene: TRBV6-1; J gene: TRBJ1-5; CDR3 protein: CASLIAPGTHQPQHF
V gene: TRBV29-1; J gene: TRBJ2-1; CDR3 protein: CSVDLGGSYNEQFF
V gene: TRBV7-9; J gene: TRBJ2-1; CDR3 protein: CASSLPRRLGNEQFF
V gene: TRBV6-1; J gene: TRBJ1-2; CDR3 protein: CASRDVGVRGYGYTF
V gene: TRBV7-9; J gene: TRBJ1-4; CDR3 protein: CASSPGQTNEKLFF
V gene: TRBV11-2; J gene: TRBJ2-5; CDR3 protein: CASSAGAFQETQYF
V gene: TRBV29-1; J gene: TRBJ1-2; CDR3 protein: CSVGYGYTF
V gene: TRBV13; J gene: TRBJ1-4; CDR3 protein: CASSLRTYSAEKLFF
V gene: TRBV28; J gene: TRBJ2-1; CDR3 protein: CASTSSGDTSSYNEQFF
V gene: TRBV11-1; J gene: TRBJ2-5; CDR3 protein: CASSSQRAQETQYF
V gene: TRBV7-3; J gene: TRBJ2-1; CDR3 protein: CASSLALAGSNEQFF
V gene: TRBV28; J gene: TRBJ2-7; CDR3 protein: CASSAGTGAEQYF
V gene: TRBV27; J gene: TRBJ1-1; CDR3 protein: CASSRYRGTEAFF
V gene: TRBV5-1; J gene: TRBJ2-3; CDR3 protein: CASMGQGLDTQYF
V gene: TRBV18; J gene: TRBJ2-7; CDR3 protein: CASSRMSYEQYF
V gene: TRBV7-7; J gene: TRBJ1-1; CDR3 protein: CASSSQVNTEAFF
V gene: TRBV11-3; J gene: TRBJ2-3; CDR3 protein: CASSLSTGSDTQYF
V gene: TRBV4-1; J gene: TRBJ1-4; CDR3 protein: CASSQARQGFNEKLFF
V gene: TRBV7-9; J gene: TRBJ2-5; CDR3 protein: CASLLAGAETQYF
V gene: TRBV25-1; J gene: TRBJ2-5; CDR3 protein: CASSDRNTVGETQYF
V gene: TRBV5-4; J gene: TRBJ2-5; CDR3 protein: CASSPRPGLDQETQYF
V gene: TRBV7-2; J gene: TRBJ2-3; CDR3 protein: CASSLLVLTNTQYF
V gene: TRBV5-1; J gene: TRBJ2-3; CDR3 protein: CASSLEQGGDTQYF
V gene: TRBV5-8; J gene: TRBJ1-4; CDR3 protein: CACGGTGEAKLFF
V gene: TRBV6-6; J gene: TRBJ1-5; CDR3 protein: CASSGGVGQPQHF
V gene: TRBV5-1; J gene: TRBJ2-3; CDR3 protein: CASSPGTGTDTQYF
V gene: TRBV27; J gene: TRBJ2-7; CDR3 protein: CASSLKGLGTYEQYF
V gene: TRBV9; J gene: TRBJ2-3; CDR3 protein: CASSVEGQGLGGVKDTQYF
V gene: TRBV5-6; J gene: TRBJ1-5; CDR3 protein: CASSFGTGRQPQHF
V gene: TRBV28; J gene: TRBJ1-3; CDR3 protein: CASSLGLSNTIYF
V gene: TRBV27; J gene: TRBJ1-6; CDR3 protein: CASSLDRLNSPLHF
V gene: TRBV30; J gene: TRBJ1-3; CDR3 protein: CAWGRTGSGNTIYF
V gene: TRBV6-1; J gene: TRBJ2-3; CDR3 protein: CASSDQGIGTDTQYF